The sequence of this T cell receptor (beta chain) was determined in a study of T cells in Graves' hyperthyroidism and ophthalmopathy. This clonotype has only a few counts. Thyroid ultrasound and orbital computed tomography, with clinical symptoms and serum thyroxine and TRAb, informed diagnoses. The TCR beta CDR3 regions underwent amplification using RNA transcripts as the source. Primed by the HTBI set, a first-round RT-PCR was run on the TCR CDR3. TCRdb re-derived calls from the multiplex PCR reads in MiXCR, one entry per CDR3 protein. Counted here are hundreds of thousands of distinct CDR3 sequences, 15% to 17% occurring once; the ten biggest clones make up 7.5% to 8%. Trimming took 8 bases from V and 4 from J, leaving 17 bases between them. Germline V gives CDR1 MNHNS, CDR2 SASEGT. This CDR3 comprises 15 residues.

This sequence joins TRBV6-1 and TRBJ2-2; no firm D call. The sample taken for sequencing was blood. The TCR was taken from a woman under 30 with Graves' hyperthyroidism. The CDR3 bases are TGTGCCAGCTCCCTCACTGGTCTTAGCACCGGGGAGCTGTTTTTT. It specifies CASSLTGLSTGELFF.